Listed here are 26 T cell receptor beta chains from one sample, sequenced in a study of T cells and copy number aberrations in small-cell lung cancer (dated by TCRdb to about 2021). Library prep was done by the immunoSEQ multiplex PCR assay. Not all clones reach the TCRdb copy of this immuneACCESS table, which keeps in-frame sequences only. Checked studies attribute under half of the gap to unresolved V genes and leave the rest unexplained. Recorded for this sample are 2,000 to 2,500 clones; about 80% of them occurred a single time. The ten largest clonotypes hold 8% to 10% of the sample. The sample consisted of normal tissue next to the tumor. The receptors originated from a woman aged 55-69 years with small cell lung cancer.

The chain links TRBV28 to TRBJ2-2; possibly TRBD1 for D (6 bases). CDR3 length: 14 residues. Germline V gives CDR1 MDHEN, CDR2 SYDVKM. V was cut by 4 bases and J by 6 bases, with 12 bases left in between. As DNA, the CDR3 is TGTGCCAGCAGTTCAGCAGGGGAAGCCGGGGAGCTGTTTTTT. This gives the protein CASSSAGEAGELFF.

The chain carries TRBV5-1 and TRBJ2-6; TRBD1 aligns across 8 bases. The CDR3 runs 16 residues. The germline V gene has CDR1 SGHRS and CDR2 YFSETQ. V trimming: 1 base; J trimming: 1 base; junction bases outside the gene matches: 1. The CDR3 is CASSLTGGSGANVLTF. The CDR3 coding sequence is TGCGCCAGCAGCTTGACAGGGGGTTCTGGGGCCAACGTCCTGACTTTC.

Here the CDR3 reads CASSVFQEGGQETQYF. The CDR3 DNA sequence: TGTGCCAGCAGCGTATTTCAAGAGGGAGGACAAGAGACCCAGTACTTC. The chain employs TRBV7-8 and TRBJ2-5; possibly TRBD2 for D (6 bases). V lost 5 bases and J lost 2, with 18 bases in between. The CDR3 totals 16 residues. CDR1 and CDR2 from the germline V gene are SGHVS and FQNEAQ.

V is TRBV5-1 and J is TRBJ1-1; D ambiguous. The germline V gene has CDR1 SGHRS and CDR2 YFSETQ. V was cut by 7 bases and J by 4 bases, with 14 bases left in between. The CDR3 is 13 amino acids. Here the CDR3 reads CASSRALSTEAFF. Written as DNA, the CDR3 is TGCGCCAGCTCCCGAGCACTGAGCACTGAAGCTTTCTTT.

The gene calls are TRBV6-1 and TRBJ1-2; 7 positions agree with TRBD1. Germline-derived CDR1 and CDR2 are MNHNS and SASEGT. V shed 1 base and J 4 bases; nucleotides not matched to a gene: 3. This CDR3 has 14 residues. The CDR3 region is CASSEGGQLYGYTF. CDR3 nucleotides: TGTGCCAGCAGTGAAGGGGGACAGCTCTATGGCTACACCTTC.

This clone showed up just once. This chain joins TRBV9 and TRBJ1-5; 7 positions match TRBD1. The germline gives CDR1 SGDLS, CDR2 YYNGEE. V lost 7 bases to trimming and J lost 0 bases; unmatched junction nucleotides: 7. The CDR3 length is 15 residues. The CDR3 nucleotides are TGTGCCAGCGGTACGGGACAGAATAGCAATCAGCCCCAGCATTTT. Protein: CASGTGQNSNQPQHF. Together with reference TRBV9 and TRBJ1-5, the CDR3 gives the full variable domain: DSGVTQTPKHLITATGQRVTLRCSPRSGDLSVYWYQQSLDQGLQFLIQYYNGEERAKGNILERFSAQQFPDLHSELNLSSLELGDSALYFCASGTGQNSNQPQHFGDGTRLSIL.

The chain combines TRBV28 with TRBJ2-7, with unresolved D. V was shortened by 3 bases and J by 2 bases, with 11 bases between the two germline ends. Germline-derived CDR1 and CDR2 are MDHEN and SYDVKM. This CDR3 is 14 amino acids long. This chain's CDR3 is CASSLRHTAYEQYF. CDR3 DNA sequence: TGTGCCAGCAGTTTGCGGCACACCGCCTACGAGCAGTACTTC.

This rearrangement joins TRBV30 to TRBJ2-1; TRBD2 is a possible D gene (6 bases). V gave up 6 bases and J gave up 4 bases, with 7 bases separating them. This CDR3 has 11 residues. CDR1 is GTSNPN and CDR2 is SVGIG in the germline V gene (reference sequence). CDR3 amino acids: CACSGYNEQFF. CDR3 in DNA: TGTGCCTGTAGCGGTTACAATGAGCAGTTCTTC.

This chain connects TRBV28 to TRBJ1-2; D gene uncertain. Germline CDR1 reads MDHEN; CDR2 reads SYDVKM. This CDR3 comprises 12 residues. Trimming removed 7 bases from V and 8 bases from J, with 14 bases in between. As DNA, the CDR3 is TGTGCCAGCACCTCAGGAGCGCGCGGCTACACCTTC. This translates into CASTSGARGYTF.

This chain connects TRBV9 to TRBJ1-5; D unresolved. The CDR3 consists of 13 residues. CDR1 is SGDLS, CDR2 YYNGEE, per germline. With 0 bases removed from V and 6 bases from J, the gap between germline ends came to 7 bases. CDR3 protein: CASSVGLGQPQHF. CDR3 nucleotide sequence: TGTGCCAGCAGCGTAGGTTTGGGTCAGCCCCAGCATTTT.

This chain joins TRBV30 and TRBJ2-2; D remains ambiguous. Germline V gene data show CDR1 as GTSNPN and CDR2 as SVGIG (reference sequence). There are 16 residues in the CDR3. V dropped 2 bases and J dropped 2 bases, with 15 bases sitting between them. In DNA form, the CDR3 reads TGTGCCTGGAGTCTGACCGGCCTAGGTAACACCGGGGAGCTGTTTTTT. As protein: CAWSLTGLGNTGELFF.

This chain joins TRBV7-2 and TRBJ2-1, with 12 bases matching TRBD2. Germline assignment: CDR1 SGHTA and CDR2 FQGNSA. V was clipped by 4 bases and J by 8 bases; unmatched bases: 3. There are 14 residues in the CDR3. The CDR3 bases are TGTGCCAGCAGCTCGACTAGCGGGAGATATGAGCAGTTCTTC. Translation gives CASSSTSGRYEQFF.

This chain uses TRBV19 with TRBJ1-1; 9 bases are a match to TRBD1. CDR1 is LNHDA, CDR2 SQIVND, per germline (reference sequence). V shed 9 bases, J shed 7 bases, and the junction held 9 bases outside the gene matches. The length of the CDR3 is 13 residues. CDR3 loop: CASWDRVRNEAFF. The DNA for the CDR3 is TGTGCCAGCTGGGACAGGGTGAGAAATGAAGCTTTCTTT.

This chain links TRBV30 with TRBJ2-5; TRBD1 might be the D (6 bases). The DNA end favors TRBJ2-7, so the J call may be wrong. This CDR3 has 14 amino acids. The germline CDR1 and CDR2 sequences are GTSNPN and SVGIG (reference sequence). CDR3 region: CAWKARGWDYEQYF. The CDR3 DNA sequence: TGTGCCTGGAAAGCCAGGGGATGGGACTACGAGCAGTACTTC.

This rearrangement joins TRBV29-1 to TRBJ2-7; no firm D call. V was clipped by 3 bases and J by 0 bases, with 9 bases between them. The germline CDR1 and CDR2 sequences are SQVTM and ANQGSEA. The CDR3 consists of 13 residues. Written as DNA, the CDR3 is TGCAGCGTTGAGTTAGACCGCTCCTACGAGCAGTACTTC. It yields the protein CSVELDRSYEQYF.

The rearrangement links TRBV6-1 to TRBJ1-5; no clear D gene. V lost 4 bases to trimming and J lost 0 bases, with 4 bases between them. CDR1 and CDR2 from the germline V gene are MNHNS and SASEGT. This CDR3 is built from 13 residues. The CDR3 protein is CASSVSSNQPQHF. Written as DNA, the CDR3 is TGTGCCAGCAGTGTAAGTAGCAATCAGCCCCAGCATTTT.

The CDR3 DNA is TGCAGTGCTAGAGAAGAGCAGTACTTC. It codes for CSAREEQYF. The chain couples TRBV20-1 to TRBJ2-7, with D unresolved. There are 9 residues in the CDR3. With 0 bases removed from V and 7 bases from J, the gap between germline ends came to 1 base. In germline, CDR1 is DFQATT, CDR2 SNEGSKA (reference sequence).

A single count supports this clone. The chain joins TRBV6-4 to TRBJ2-3; TRBD1 is a possible D gene (6 bases). Germline CDR1 and CDR2: MRHNA and SNTAGT. V lost 4 bases and J 8 bases, leaving 16 bases between the germline ends. This CDR3 is 14 amino acids long. This CDR3 is CASSVSGGFLTQYF. DNA of the CDR3: TGTGCCAGCAGTGTGTCTGGGGGCTTTCTTACGCAGTATTTT.

The chain links TRBV29-1 to TRBJ2-7; D is unresolved. Germline V gene lookup returns CDR1 SQVTM and CDR2 ANQGSEA. The CDR3 is made up of 12 amino acids. V lost 0 bases and J lost 2, with 5 bases in between. The DNA for the CDR3 is TGCAGCGTTGAAGACGGCACCTACGAGCAGTACTTC. Residues: CSVEDGTYEQYF.

The genes are TRBV2 and TRBJ2-3; 16 nucleotides agree with TRBD2. Unmatched junction bases numbered 12, after V lost 4 bases and J lost 5 bases. Germline values: CDR1 SNHLY, CDR2 FYNNEI. CDR3 length equals 19 residues. The CDR3 loop reads CASSGDPGLAGGRGDTQYF. The DNA of the CDR3 is TGTGCCAGCAGTGGGGACCCGGGACTAGCGGGGGGGCGGGGAGATACGCAGTATTTT.

CDR3 coding DNA: TGTGCCAGTAGTAACCCGAACACCGGGGAGCTGTTTTTT. Translating it yields CASSNPNTGELFF. J is TRBJ2-2 and V is TRBV19; D gene unclear. The CDR3 sequence is 13 residues long. The germline gives CDR1 LNHDA, CDR2 SQIVND (reference sequence). V dropped 4 bases and J dropped 0 bases, with 3 bases sitting between them.

A note on this clone: A junction boundary mismatches the germline segment, possibly from a read error. V and J are TRBV6-6 and TRBJ1-5, with D possibly matching TRBD1 (5 bases). Germline CDR1 and CDR2: MNHNY and SVGAGI (reference sequence). The CDR3 has 14 amino acids. The CDR3 sequence is CTSTSDNGNQPQHF. CDR3 nucleotide sequence: TGTACCAGCACCTCGGACAATGGAAATCAGCCCCAGCATTTT.

The V and J genes are TRBV2 and TRBJ1-2; D not resolved. CDR1 and CDR2 from the germline V gene are SNHLY and FYNNEI. Trimming shortened V by 5 bases and J by 3 bases, and 7 bases separated the two germline ends. This CDR3 has 12 residues. This CDR3 is CASSLRDYGYTF. DNA of the CDR3: TGTGCCAGCAGTCTCCGAGACTATGGCTACACCTTC. Using reference TRBV2 and TRBJ1-2 for the parts outside the CDR3, the full variable domain is EPEVTQTPSHQVTQMGQEVILRCVPISNHLYFYWYRQILGQKVEFLVSFYNNEISEKSEIFDDQFSVERPDGSNFTLKIRSTKLEDSAMYFCASSLRDYGYTFGSGTRLTVV.

About this clone itself: The junction and the germline gene differ at one end; a read error may be behind it. In DNA form, the CDR3 reads TGTGCCTGGAGTGTAAGCGGCATTTACCCTAATTCATCCCTCCACTTT. This gives the protein CAWSVSGIYPNSSLHF. The chain carries TRBV30 and TRBJ1-6; no definite D call. CDR3 length: 16 amino acids. Germline lookup yields CDR1 GTSNPN and CDR2 SVGIG (reference sequence).

As concerns this clone: A much larger clone lies one base from this, so it may be a read error. The chain carries TRBV11-2 and TRBJ2-7; either TRBD1 or TRBD2 may supply D (5 bases each). The germline V gene encodes CDR1 SGHAT and CDR2 FQNNGV. The CDR3 is 11 residues long. DNA for the CDR3: TGTGCCGGCAGTTTGGGGACCGAGCAGTACTTC. It encodes CAGSLGTEQYF.

The gene calls are TRBV7-9 and TRBJ2-1, with D perhaps matching TRBD2 (5 bases). Germline V gene data show CDR1 as SEHNR and CDR2 as FQNEAQ (reference sequence). V was pared by 5 bases and J by 9 bases, with 20 bases between. The CDR3 is made up of 15 amino acids. The CDR3 spells CASSTGPGKGSEQFF. DNA for the CDR3: TGTGCCAGCAGCACTGGGCCGGGGAAGGGTTCTGAGCAGTTCTTC.